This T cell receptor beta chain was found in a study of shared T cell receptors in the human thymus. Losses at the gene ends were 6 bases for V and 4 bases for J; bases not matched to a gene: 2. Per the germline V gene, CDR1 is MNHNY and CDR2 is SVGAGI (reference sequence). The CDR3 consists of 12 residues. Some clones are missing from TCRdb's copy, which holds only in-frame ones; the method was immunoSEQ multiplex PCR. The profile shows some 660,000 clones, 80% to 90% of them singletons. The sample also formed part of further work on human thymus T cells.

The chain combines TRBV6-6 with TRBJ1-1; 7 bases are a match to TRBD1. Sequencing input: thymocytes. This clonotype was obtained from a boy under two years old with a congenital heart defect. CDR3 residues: CASSTGATEAFF. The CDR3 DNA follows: TGTGCCAGCAGCACAGGGGCCACTGAAGCTTTCTTT.